These T cell receptor beta chains were read from a single sample in a study of blood T cell repertoires in COVID-19. Clones were read by immunoSEQ multiplex PCR, and TCRdb kept only the in-frame ones, dropping some. Of roughly 240,000 clones listed, roughly four fifths are singletons. The sequenced material came from PBMCs or T cells enriched from blood (not recorded which). The receptors shown here come from a woman aged 40 to 50 who had been exposed to COVID-19. The CDR3 runs from the conserved cysteine through the conserved F or W. A D gene is named only where the DNA matches it firmly. Size tells how often a clone was seen (once, few, many) or the class of an expanded clone, and some rows leave it out.

d_call	clone_size	v_call	j_call	cdr3_nt	cdr3_aa
TRBD2	few	TRBV27	TRBJ2-2	TGTGCCAGCAGTCCTTTAGCGGGGGGGGCCACCGGGGAGCTGTTTTTT	CASSPLAGGATGELFF
NA	NA	TRBV28	TRBJ1-2	TGTGCCAGCAGTTTAGTAGCAGTCAACTATGGCTACACCTTC	CASSLVAVNYGYTF
NA	NA	TRBV11-2	TRBJ2-2	TGTGCCAGCAGCTTATATAGCCGAAACACCGGGGAGCTGTTTTTT	CASSLYSRNTGELFF
NA	NA	TRBV21-1	TRBJ1-3	TGTGCCAGCCCCTTCCCCCAGGGATCCTCTGGAAACACCATATATTTT	CASPFPQGSSGNTIYF
TRBD1	NA	TRBV18	TRBJ2-4	TGTGCCAGCTCACGTGGGACAGGGGGCTCGGACATTCAGTACTTC	CASSRGTGGSDIQYF
TRBD1	NA	TRBV18	TRBJ2-5	TGTGCCAGCTCACCCGACAGGGTGCGCAGGGAGACCCAGTACTTC	CASSPDRVRRETQYF
NA	few	TRBV18	TRBJ1-5	TGTGCCAGCTCACCACTTTCGGGGTACAATCAGCCCCAGCATTTT	CASSPLSGYNQPQHF
NA	NA	TRBV3-1/TRBV3-2	TRBJ2-7	TGTGCCAGCAGCCGGAGGACAGAAGAGCAGTACTTC	CASSRRTEEQYF
TRBD1	NA	TRBV5-4	TRBJ2-7	TGTGCCAGCAGCTTCTTACCTGCACCCGGGACAGGCCTCCTCGAGCAGTACTTC	CASSFLPAPGTGLLEQYF
TRBD1	NA	TRBV19	TRBJ1-2	TGTGCCAGTAATCTTGACAGGGGGGATTATGGCTACACCTTC	CASNLDRGDYGYTF
NA	NA	TRBV6-5	TRBJ1-2	TGTGCCAGCAGCGACCCGGGAAACTATGGCTACACCTTC	CASSDPGNYGYTF
TRBD1	once	TRBV7-6	TRBJ2-7	TGTGCCAGCAGCAAATCGGGACAGGGGGTGGCCGAGCAGTACTTC	CASSKSGQGVAEQYF
NA	NA	TRBV7-2	TRBJ1-6	TGTGCCAGCAGCCCCAGCTGGGCAGGTGCTACCTATAATTCACCCCTCCACTTT	CASSPSWAGATYNSPLHF
NA	NA	TRBV28	TRBJ1-5	TGTGCCAGCGTCGGGGGATTGTGGGGCAATCAGCCCCAGCATTTT	CASVGGLWGNQPQHF
NA	NA	TRBV6-5	TRBJ1-2	TGTGCCAGCGGGGCAGGGAACTATGGCTACACCTTC	CASGAGNYGYTF
TRBD1	NA	TRBV7-9	TRBJ1-3	TGTGCCAGCAGCCTTCTTACAGGGGTTGGAAACACCATATATTTT	CASSLLTGVGNTIYF
TRBD1	NA	TRBV7-8	TRBJ1-2	TGTGCCAGCAGCTTAGGAGGACAGGGTGCGGGAGGCTACACCTTC	CASSLGGQGAGGYTF
TRBD1	few	TRBV7-2	TRBJ2-7	TGTGCCAGCAGCTTTGACAGGGGGGTATACGGGCAGTACTTC	CASSFDRGVYGQYF
TRBD1	NA	TRBV6-5	TRBJ1-6	TGTGCCAGCAGTCGGGACAGCCAGAATTCACCCCTCCACTTT	CASSRDSQNSPLHF
TRBD2	NA	TRBV27	TRBJ2-1	TGTGCCAGCAGTTCCGGGACTAGCGATTACAATGAGCAGTTCTTC	CASSSGTSDYNEQFF
NA	NA	TRBV19	TRBJ1-2	TGTGCCAGTAGTATTCTTGGCGGCTACTATGGCTACACCTTC	CASSILGGYYGYTF
TRBD2	NA	TRBV5-4	TRBJ2-3	TGTGCCAGCAGCCGGACTAGCGGGGGGGCTGGGACGCAGTATTTT	CASSRTSGGAGTQYF
NA	NA	TRBV18	TRBJ1-2	TGTGCCAGCTCATTACAGGGTTGGGGCAACTATGGCTACACCTTC	CASSLQGWGNYGYTF
NA	NA	TRBV28	TRBJ1-1	TGTGCCAGCAGTTTAAAGGTCCAGCGGGCTTTCTTT	CASSLKVQRAFF